Listed below are T cell receptor beta chains from one sample, sequenced in a study of cytomegalovirus exposure and HLA in healthy donors. The assay was immunoSEQ multiplex PCR, and TCRdb's table has in-frame clones only and misses some. The sample carries more than 140,000 clones, nearly 80% recorded once. Material for sequencing was PBMCs. The receptor set was obtained from a male donor in good health and CMV-seronegative. Both conserved end residues are part of each CDR3. A D gene is named only where the DNA matches it firmly. Size is stated for part of the rows, as once, few or many counts, or as a class when the clone is expanded.

v_call: TRBV18
clone_size: .
d_call: .
j_call: TRBJ2-1
cdr3_aa: CASSPFDRSSYNEQFF
cdr3_nt: TGTGCCAGCTCACCATTCGACCGGAGCTCCTACAATGAGCAGTTCTTC

v_call: TRBV29-1
clone_size: .
d_call: .
j_call: TRBJ1-2
cdr3_aa: CSVVGELNYGYTF
cdr3_nt: TGCAGCGTTGTTGGGGAGTTAAACTATGGCTACACCTTC

v_call: TRBV9
clone_size: .
d_call: TRBD2
j_call: TRBJ2-3
cdr3_aa: CASSSTLAGSTDTQYF
cdr3_nt: TGTGCCAGCAGCTCGACCCTAGCGGGAAGTACAGATACGCAGTATTTT

v_call: TRBV9
clone_size: .
d_call: TRBD2
j_call: TRBJ2-5
cdr3_aa: CASARSGGEGRETQYF
cdr3_nt: TGTGCCAGCGCGCGGTCGGGAGGGGAGGGGAGAGAGACCCAGTACTTC

v_call: TRBV6-5
clone_size: .
d_call: TRBD2
j_call: TRBJ2-7
cdr3_aa: CASSYSASGRYEQYF
cdr3_nt: TGTGCCAGCAGTTACTCGGCTAGCGGGAGGTACGAGCAGTACTTC

v_call: TRBV10-3
clone_size: .
d_call: TRBD1
j_call: TRBJ1-3
cdr3_aa: CAISDTGGAEGNTIYF
cdr3_nt: TGTGCCATCAGTGACACAGGGGGCGCGGAAGGAAACACCATATATTTT

v_call: TRBV7-9
clone_size: .
d_call: TRBD1
j_call: TRBJ1-1
cdr3_aa: CASSARQGMNTEAFF
cdr3_nt: TGTGCCAGCAGCGCAAGACAGGGGATGAACACTGAAGCTTTCTTT

v_call: TRBV4-2
clone_size: .
d_call: TRBD2
j_call: TRBJ2-3
cdr3_aa: CASSQDVTSRRTDTQYF
cdr3_nt: TGTGCCAGCAGCCAAGACGTGACTAGCCGACGCACAGATACGCAGTATTTT

v_call: TRBV28
clone_size: .
d_call: .
j_call: TRBJ1-4
cdr3_aa: CASSFLGGRRNEKLFF
cdr3_nt: TGTGCCAGCAGTTTCTTAGGGGGACGGCGAAATGAAAAACTGTTTTTT

v_call: TRBV7-9
clone_size: .
d_call: .
j_call: TRBJ2-7
cdr3_aa: CSSSTGQGAPRYDEQYF
cdr3_nt: TGTTCCAGCAGCACCGGACAAGGAGCCCCTCGCTATGACGAGCAGTACTTC

v_call: TRBV6-5
clone_size: .
d_call: .
j_call: TRBJ2-7
cdr3_aa: CASSYSDTYEQYF
cdr3_nt: TGTGCCAGCAGTTACTCGGACACCTACGAGCAGTACTTC

v_call: TRBV10-1
clone_size: .
d_call: TRBD1
j_call: TRBJ2-2
cdr3_aa: CASSEPGTEDTPGELFF
cdr3_nt: TGCGCCAGCAGTGAGCCTGGGACAGAGGATACACCCGGGGAGCTGTTTTTT

v_call: TRBV10-3
clone_size: .
d_call: .
j_call: TRBJ1-1
cdr3_aa: CAISQPDFTEAFF
cdr3_nt: TGTGCCATCAGCCAGCCGGACTTCACTGAAGCTTTCTTT

v_call: TRBV7-8
clone_size: .
d_call: TRBD2
j_call: TRBJ2-7
cdr3_aa: CASSSTRTSSPMKEYF
cdr3_nt: TGTGCCAGCAGCTCGACCCGGACTAGCTCACCCATGAAGGAGTACTTC

v_call: TRBV2
clone_size: once
d_call: TRBD1
j_call: TRBJ1-1
cdr3_aa: CASSVGQGNRNTEAFF
cdr3_nt: TGTGCCAGCAGTGTGGGACAGGGGAATCGAAACACTGAAGCTTTCTTT

v_call: TRBV25-1
clone_size: .
d_call: TRBD1
j_call: TRBJ2-7
cdr3_aa: CASSGRQGYYEQYF
cdr3_nt: TGTGCCAGCAGTGGACGACAGGGGTACTACGAGCAGTACTTC

v_call: TRBV5-1
clone_size: .
d_call: TRBD2
j_call: TRBJ2-1
cdr3_aa: CASDTSGRANEQFF
cdr3_nt: TGCGCCAGCGATACTAGCGGGAGAGCCAATGAGCAGTTCTTC

v_call: TRBV4-3
clone_size: .
d_call: TRBD1
j_call: TRBJ1-6
cdr3_aa: CASSQTGGAGSSYNSPLHF
cdr3_nt: TGCGCCAGCAGCCAAACAGGGGGGGCAGGGAGCTCCTATAATTCACCCCTCCACTTT

v_call: TRBV19
clone_size: once
d_call: .
j_call: TRBJ1-2
cdr3_aa: CASSIPGAYGYTF
cdr3_nt: TGTGCCAGTAGTATCCCAGGGGCCTATGGCTACACCTTC

v_call: TRBV11-2
clone_size: .
d_call: TRBD1
j_call: TRBJ1-1
cdr3_aa: CASSWDRDMNTEAFF
cdr3_nt: TGTGCCAGCAGCTGGGACAGGGACATGAACACTGAAGCTTTCTTT

v_call: TRBV2
clone_size: .
d_call: .
j_call: TRBJ2-7
cdr3_aa: CASSALRSEQYF
cdr3_nt: TGTGCCAGCAGTGCCCTACGATCCGAGCAGTACTTC

v_call: TRBV5-1
clone_size: .
d_call: .
j_call: TRBJ2-3
cdr3_aa: CASSLVGSPDTQYF
cdr3_nt: TGCGCCAGCAGCTTGGTTGGGAGCCCAGATACGCAGTATTTT

v_call: TRBV5-6
clone_size: once
d_call: .
j_call: TRBJ2-7
cdr3_aa: CASSPDGGNSYEQYF
cdr3_nt: TGTGCCAGCAGCCCTGATGGAGGCAACTCCTACGAGCAGTACTTC

v_call: TRBV30
clone_size: .
d_call: TRBD2
j_call: TRBJ2-5
cdr3_aa: CAWRASGRAQETQYF
cdr3_nt: TGTGCCTGGAGAGCTAGCGGGAGGGCCCAAGAGACCCAGTACTTC

v_call: TRBV2
clone_size: .
d_call: .
j_call: TRBJ2-5
cdr3_aa: CASAGVAETQYF
cdr3_nt: TGTGCCAGCGCAGGGGTGGCAGAGACCCAGTACTTC

v_call: TRBV30
clone_size: .
d_call: .
j_call: TRBJ1-4
cdr3_aa: CAWSGQGNEKLFF
cdr3_nt: TGTGCCTGGAGCGGGCAGGGAAATGAAAAACTGTTTTTT

v_call: TRBV2
clone_size: .
d_call: TRBD1
j_call: TRBJ2-1
cdr3_aa: CASSDRGTGVGGDEQFF
cdr3_nt: TGTGCCAGCAGTGATAGGGGTACCGGGGTAGGGGGCGATGAGCAGTTCTTC

v_call: TRBV2
clone_size: .
d_call: TRBD2
j_call: TRBJ2-5
cdr3_aa: CASSGALAGRETQYF
cdr3_nt: TGTGCCAGCAGCGGGGCACTAGCGGGACGAGAGACCCAGTACTTC

v_call: TRBV19
clone_size: .
d_call: .
j_call: TRBJ2-2
cdr3_aa: CASSIAPRLNTGELFF
cdr3_nt: TGTGCCAGTAGTATTGCCCCTAGGTTGAACACCGGGGAGCTGTTTTTT

v_call: TRBV2
clone_size: .
d_call: .
j_call: TRBJ1-1
cdr3_aa: CASSSTEAFF
cdr3_nt: TGTGCCAGCAGTTCAACTGAAGCTTTCTTT

v_call: TRBV29-1
clone_size: .
d_call: .
j_call: TRBJ1-2
cdr3_aa: CSVYGYGYTF
cdr3_nt: TGCAGCGTTTACGGTTATGGCTACACCTTC

v_call: TRBV5-1
clone_size: .
d_call: .
j_call: TRBJ1-4
cdr3_aa: CASSLAGQLNEKLFF
cdr3_nt: TGCGCCAGCAGCTTGGCCGGACAACTTAATGAAAAACTGTTTTTT

v_call: TRBV30
clone_size: .
d_call: .
j_call: TRBJ1-1
cdr3_aa: CAWRGDIGSAEAFF
cdr3_nt: TGTGCCTGGAGGGGGGACATCGGTTCGGCTGAAGCTTTCTTT

v_call: TRBV11-3
clone_size: .
d_call: TRBD1
j_call: TRBJ2-3
cdr3_aa: CASSPRTGEGADTQYF
cdr3_nt: TGTGCCAGCAGCCCACGGACAGGGGAGGGTGCAGATACGCAGTATTTT

v_call: TRBV10-3
clone_size: few
d_call: .
j_call: TRBJ2-4
cdr3_aa: CAISGQAADAKNIQYF
cdr3_nt: TGTGCCATCAGTGGACAAGCGGCAGACGCCAAAAACATTCAGTACTTC

v_call: TRBV5-1
clone_size: few
d_call: .
j_call: TRBJ1-1
cdr3_aa: CASAGVGTEAFF
cdr3_nt: TGCGCCAGCGCAGGGGTAGGCACTGAAGCTTTCTTT

v_call: TRBV7-9
clone_size: once
d_call: TRBD2
j_call: TRBJ2-3
cdr3_aa: CASSHFSSAGRDTQYF
cdr3_nt: TGTGCCAGCAGCCACTTCTCATCAGCGGGACGGGATACGCAGTATTTT

v_call: TRBV6-6
clone_size: .
d_call: .
j_call: TRBJ2-7
cdr3_aa: CASGKSDSLGAYEQYF
cdr3_nt: TGTGCCAGCGGGAAGTCCGACAGCCTAGGCGCCTACGAGCAGTACTTC

v_call: TRBV10-3
clone_size: .
d_call: .
j_call: TRBJ2-1
cdr3_aa: CAISVTTDEQFF
cdr3_nt: TGTGCCATCAGTGTCACTACGGATGAGCAGTTCTTC

v_call: TRBV4-3
clone_size: few
d_call: TRBD1
j_call: TRBJ1-2
cdr3_aa: CASSPTGGSYGYTF
cdr3_nt: TGCGCCAGCAGCCCAACAGGGGGTTCCTATGGCTACACCTTC

v_call: TRBV29-1
clone_size: .
d_call: .
j_call: TRBJ2-7
cdr3_aa: CSVEGRAGSYEQYF
cdr3_nt: TGCAGCGTTGAAGGGAGGGCTGGATCCTACGAGCAGTACTTC

v_call: TRBV19
clone_size: few
d_call: TRBD1
j_call: TRBJ1-1
cdr3_aa: CASSALRTGKGTEAFF
cdr3_nt: TGTGCCAGTAGTGCCCTCCGGACAGGAAAAGGGACTGAAGCTTTCTTT

v_call: TRBV11-1
clone_size: few
d_call: .
j_call: TRBJ2-1
cdr3_aa: CASRRGLNNEQFF
cdr3_nt: TGTGCCAGCAGGCGCGGACTCAACAATGAGCAGTTCTTC

v_call: TRBV6-5
clone_size: .
d_call: TRBD1
j_call: TRBJ1-1
cdr3_aa: CASSPQGAHTEAFF
cdr3_nt: TGTGCCAGCAGTCCACAGGGGGCCCACACTGAAGCTTTCTTT

v_call: TRBV4-1
clone_size: .
d_call: TRBD2
j_call: TRBJ2-7
cdr3_aa: CASSPLRGGPHEQYF
cdr3_nt: TGCGCCAGCAGCCCGCTCCGGGGGGGCCCCCACGAGCAGTACTTC

v_call: TRBV7-3
clone_size: .
d_call: .
j_call: TRBJ1-1
cdr3_aa: CASSLSGDTEAFF
cdr3_nt: TGTGCCAGCAGCTTATCAGGGGACACTGAAGCTTTCTTT

v_call: TRBV19
clone_size: .
d_call: TRBD1
j_call: TRBJ1-1
cdr3_aa: CASSILRGRTEAFF
cdr3_nt: TGTGCCAGTAGTATACTCAGGGGGCGGACTGAAGCTTTCTTT

v_call: TRBV5-1
clone_size: .
d_call: .
j_call: TRBJ2-2
cdr3_aa: CASSLGLGGTGRTGELFF
cdr3_nt: TGCGCCAGCAGCTTGGGTCTGGGAGGTACAGGAAGAACCGGGGAGCTGTTTTTT

v_call: TRBV5-6
clone_size: .
d_call: TRBD2
j_call: TRBJ2-1
cdr3_aa: CASSLVTSGINEQFF
cdr3_nt: TGTGCCAGCAGCTTGGTGACTAGCGGGATCAATGAGCAGTTCTTC

v_call: TRBV6-5
clone_size: .
d_call: TRBD2
j_call: TRBJ2-7
cdr3_aa: CASRVSGSSYEQYF
cdr3_nt: TGTGCCAGCAGAGTAAGCGGGAGTTCCTACGAGCAGTACTTC

v_call: TRBV19
clone_size: .
d_call: .
j_call: TRBJ2-2
cdr3_aa: CASRRQGSNTGELFF
cdr3_nt: TGTGCCAGTAGAAGGCAGGGATCGAACACCGGGGAGCTGTTTTTT

v_call: TRBV7-9
clone_size: .
d_call: .
j_call: TRBJ1-1
cdr3_aa: CASSLESITEAFF
cdr3_nt: TGTGCCAGCAGCTTAGAAAGCATCACTGAAGCTTTCTTT

v_call: TRBV6-5
clone_size: .
d_call: .
j_call: TRBJ1-1
cdr3_aa: CASSYRQGNTEAFF
cdr3_nt: TGTGCCAGCAGTTACCGGCAGGGGAACACTGAAGCTTTCTTT

v_call: TRBV2
clone_size: few
d_call: TRBD1
j_call: TRBJ1-6
cdr3_aa: CASTRDRSSYNSPLHF
cdr3_nt: TGTGCCAGCACTAGGGACAGGAGCTCCTATAATTCACCCCTCCACTTT

v_call: TRBV30
clone_size: .
d_call: .
j_call: TRBJ1-4
cdr3_aa: CAWSANTGLSNEKLFF
cdr3_nt: TGTGCCTGGAGTGCAAACACAGGGTTGTCTAATGAAAAACTGTTTTTT

v_call: TRBV27
clone_size: once
d_call: TRBD2
j_call: TRBJ2-3
cdr3_aa: CASSFGGAGDTQYF
cdr3_nt: TGTGCCAGCAGTTTCGGGGGGGCAGGAGATACGCAGTATTTT

v_call: TRBV7-9
clone_size: .
d_call: .
j_call: TRBJ2-5
cdr3_aa: CASSLGSSGVQETQYF
cdr3_nt: TGTGCCAGCAGCTTAGGGTCCTCAGGGGTCCAAGAGACCCAGTACTTC